This T cell receptor beta chain stems from a study of patients and donors after allogeneic stem cell transplantation (dated by TCRdb to 2020 to 2021). Trimmed from V: 5 bases; trimmed from J: 7 bases; junction bases lacking a gene match: 13. The cysteine opens and the phenylalanine closes a CDR3 of 14 amino acids. CDR3 DNA is the only sequence kept; it has 42 bases, read in frame from the first base. Sequences DFQATT (CDR1) and SNEGSKA (CDR2) are obtained from the germline V gene (reference sequence). On this clonotype: This clone's antigen is unknown. No clone much larger than this one lies a single base away; base qualities are absent.

The receptor library was made with RT-PCR. Reads for this sample came from a NextSeq 550. TCRdb trimmed the raw reads at Q25, called clones with MiXCR and kept productive beta chains. Rows with a matching CDR3 protein are joined into one entry that keeps the most common DNA and genes. The sample table contains 95,000 to 120,000 distinct CDR3 sequences; only one count was recorded for roughly 35% of them. The ten biggest clones cover roughly 27% of the sample. The TCR comes from a human donor who was either an allogeneic HSCT recipient or a stem cell or donor lymphocyte infusion donor (not recorded which). It is not recorded whose cells these are; they may come from a transplant donor. The sequence links TRBV20-1 to TRBJ2-7, and TRBD1 matches 8 of the central bases. The sequenced sample was blood, either unsorted or a sorted T cell fraction (not recorded which). CDR3 protein: CSAQGGQVSLEQYF. In nucleotides, the sequence is TGCAGTGCTCAGGGGGGACAGGTTTCTCTGGAGCAGTACTTC.